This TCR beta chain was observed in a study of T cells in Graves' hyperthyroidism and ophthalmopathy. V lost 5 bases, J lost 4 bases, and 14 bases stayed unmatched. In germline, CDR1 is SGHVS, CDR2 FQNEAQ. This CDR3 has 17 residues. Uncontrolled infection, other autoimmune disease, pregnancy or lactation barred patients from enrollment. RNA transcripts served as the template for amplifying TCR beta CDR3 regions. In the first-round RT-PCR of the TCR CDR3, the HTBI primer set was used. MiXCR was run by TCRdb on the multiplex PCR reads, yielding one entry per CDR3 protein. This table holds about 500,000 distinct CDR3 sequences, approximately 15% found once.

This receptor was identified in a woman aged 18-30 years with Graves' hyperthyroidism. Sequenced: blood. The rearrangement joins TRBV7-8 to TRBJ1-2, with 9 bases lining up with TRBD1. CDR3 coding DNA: TGTGCCAGCAGCGCGAACGTACAGGGGGCGCAACGCTATGGCTACACCTTC. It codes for CASSANVQGAQRYGYTF.